These T cell receptor beta chains were read from a single sample in a study of vaccination effects on CD4 cells after COVID-19. Repertoires were generated with immunoSEQ multiplex PCR, while TCRdb's copy carries only in-frame clones and drops some. Seen here are some 79,000 clones, 60% to 80% observed once, and the top ten hold approximately 1.9%. These receptors' targets are unknown. This specimen consisted of CD4+ T cells from PBMCs cultured with HCoV-229E spike peptides, obtained before COVID-19 vaccination. Every receptor here comes from a human donor who received a COVID-19 vaccine. Both conserved end residues are trimmed from each CDR3. D genes are given only for firm matches. Not all rows give a size; the values are once, few, many and, for expanded clones, a class.

j_call,cdr3_length,v_call,clone_size,d_call,cdr3_aa
TRBJ2-3,15,TRBV7-2,once,TRBD2,ASSRNNPGTTTDTQY
TRBJ1-4,11,TRBV4-3,.,.,ASSQGRDEKLF
TRBJ1-2,13,TRBV28,.,TRBD1,ASRGRQGNNYGYT
TRBJ1-2,10,TRBV19,.,TRBD1,ASRGQGYGYT
TRBJ1-2,13,TRBV5-1,.,TRBD1,ASSQTQGATVGYT
TRBJ2-5,10,TRBV24-1,.,.,ATSDRGETQY
TRBJ2-2,13,TRBV5-1,.,.,ASSLAGGNTGELF
TRBJ1-1,13,TRBV6-5,.,TRBD1,ASNLQGDPRDEAF
TRBJ2-5,13,TRBV30,.,.,AWSSPPGRRETQY
TRBJ1-4,9,TRBV6-6,.,.,ATGPQEKLF
TRBJ2-5,10,TRBV6-6,.,.,ASRQGQKTQY
TRBJ1-6,13,TRBV7-2,.,TRBD1,ASSLRQGADSPLH
TRBJ1-4,12,TRBV5-1,.,TRBD1,ASSPQGAGEKLF
TRBJ2-3,13,TRBV29-1,.,.,SVEPPEGGTDTQY
TRBJ2-2,13,TRBV6-1,few,TRBD1,ASSQSTQGAGELF
TRBJ1-5,13,TRBV7-8,.,.,ASSPRGGSGQPQH
TRBJ1-5,11,TRBV9,.,.,ASSGVSNQPQH
TRBJ1-3,15,TRBV25-1,.,.,ASSDLSRQGSGNTIY
TRBJ1-2,13,TRBV19,.,.,ASSISLGGHYGYT
TRBJ1-5,12,TRBV9,.,TRBD1,ASSSGTGNQPQH
TRBJ2-1,16,TRBV7-2,few,TRBD1,ASSLWFFGQGRDNEQF
TRBJ1-4,14,TRBV4-1,.,TRBD1,ASSQGYRGFNEKLF
TRBJ2-2,12,TRBV30,.,.,AWPGTKNTGELF
TRBJ2-1,15,TRBV24-1,once,.,ATSASIGAGIRNEQF
TRBJ2-2,14,TRBV15,.,.,ATSRDNGQNTGELF
TRBJ2-2,12,TRBV5-1,.,.,ASSFSPPAGELF
TRBJ2-3,12,TRBV14,.,TRBD1,ASSRQGSPDTQY